The 26 T cell receptor beta chains presented below share a single source sample, sequenced in a study of T cells after yellow fever vaccination. In TCRdb, the 5' RACE reads were re-called with MiXCR into one record per CDR3 protein. The table shows 450,000 to 600,000 distinct CDR3 sequences, with roughly 13% occurring only once. Sequenced here: PBMCs, sampled on the day of the yellow fever booster vaccination. The receptors come from a man in his thirties or forties who received the YFV17D yellow fever vaccine.

This clonotype was seen a handful of times. The V gene is TRBV5-1, the J gene TRBJ2-7; TRBD1 aligns across 10 bases. V was clipped by 1 base and J by 3 bases; unmatched bases: 1. CDR3 length: 14 residues. Germline CDR1 and CDR2: SGHRS and YFSETQ. CDR3 amino acids: CASSLWTGGYEQYF. The CDR3 region has the DNA TGCGCCAGCAGCTTGTGGACAGGGGGCTACGAGCAGTACTTC.

This clonotype occurred many times. This rearrangement joins TRBV9 to TRBJ2-3; 14 nucleotides agree with TRBD2. Germline CDR1 SGDLS, CDR2 YYNGEE. The CDR3 totals 15 residues. V trimming: 4 bases; J trimming: 5 bases; junction bases outside the gene matches: 3. For the CDR3, the DNA is TGTGCCAGCAGCTCGGGACTAGCGGGAGTAGATACGCAGTATTTT. Amino acids: CASSSGLAGVDTQYF.

The chain combines TRBV6-2 or TRBV6-3 with TRBJ2-5, with D possibly TRBD1 on 6 matching bases. Germline CDR1 reads MNHEY; CDR2 reads SVGEGT. This CDR3 has 14 amino acids. V lost 0 bases and J 4 bases, leaving 9 bases between the germline ends. CDR3 amino acids: CASSYSAGAETQYF. The DNA of the CDR3 is TGTGCCAGCAGTTACTCAGCAGGGGCAGAGACCCAGTACTTC.

This clonotype was seen only a few times. V gene TRBV29-1 combines with J gene TRBJ2-1, with D possibly called TRBD1 or TRBD2 (5 bases each). CDR3 size: 12 residues. V lost 4 bases, J lost 6 bases, and 10 bases lay in between. Germline lookup yields CDR1 SQVTM and CDR2 ANQGSEA. The CDR3, as DNA: TGCAGCGTTGTCAGGGCGGGCAATGAGCAGTTCTTC. As protein: CSVVRAGNEQFF.

The chain has TRBV7-6 and TRBJ2-5; perhaps TRBD1 as D (6 bases). Germline CDR1 SGHVS, CDR2 FNYEAQ. The ends were cut back, 5 bases at V and 2 bases at J, with 18 bases in the middle. The CDR3 sequence is 16 residues long. CDR3 nucleotides: TGTGCCAGCAGCGAAAACAGGGTTGGAGGACAAGAGACCCAGTACTTC. This codes for CASSENRVGGQETQYF.

This clonotype has only a few counts. This chain joins TRBV28 and TRBJ1-6, with 9 bases that match TRBD1. CDR3 length: 16 residues. J lost 6 bases, V lost 5 bases, and 8 bases had no gene match. Germline CDR1 reads MDHEN; CDR2 reads SYDVKM. The CDR3 DNA reads as TGTGCCAGCAGTCTCTACCGGGACAGGGTTAATTCACCCCTCCACTTT. Protein sequence: CASSLYRDRVNSPLHF.

The chain uses TRBV20-1 and TRBJ2-1; 10 bases are a match to TRBD1. V shed 3 bases, J shed 4 bases, and the junction held 9 bases outside the gene matches. The CDR3 runs 16 residues. In germline, CDR1 is DFQATT, CDR2 SNEGSKA (reference sequence). The CDR3: CSARPWDRGPYNEQFF. DNA for the CDR3: TGCAGTGCTAGGCCCTGGGACAGGGGCCCGTACAATGAGCAGTTCTTC.

This clonotype was seen only a few times. The rearrangement uses TRBV4-3 and TRBJ1-2, with 10 bases fitting TRBD1. The CDR3 has 14 amino acids. The J segment lost 5 bases and the V segment lost 4 bases, leaving 4 bases of the junction unmatched. Germline lookup yields CDR1 LGHNA and CDR2 YSLEER. CDR3 sequence: CASSRTGGSYGYTF. In DNA, the CDR3 is TGCGCCAGCAGCCGGACAGGGGGATCGTATGGCTACACCTTC.

The sample holds a few counts of this clonotype. The chain links TRBV29-1 to TRBJ2-7; 7 bases match TRBD2. Germline assignment: CDR1 SQVTM and CDR2 ANQGSEA. Trimming removed 4 bases from V and 4 bases from J; junction bases left unmatched: 16. This CDR3 contains 16 residues. The CDR3 is CSVGGAASLAVYEQYF. The CDR3 DNA reads as TGCAGCGTTGGAGGGGCTGCTAGCCTAGCGGTTTACGAGCAGTACTTC.

This clonotype was counted a few times. The chain joins TRBV2 to TRBJ1-4; D is ambiguous. CDR1 is SNHLY and CDR2 is FYNNEI in the germline V gene. The CDR3 is 14 amino acids. V was clipped by 6 bases and J by 0 bases, with 8 bases between them. The CDR3 reads CASRTEATNEKLFF. DNA for the CDR3: TGTGCCAGCAGGACGGAAGCAACTAATGAAAAACTGTTTTTT.

This clonotype was seen more than once but under ten times. The chain carries TRBV19 and TRBJ1-6; TRBD1 aligns across 7 bases. The CDR3 spans 13 residues. The germline CDR1 and CDR2 sequences are LNHDA and SQIVND (reference sequence). The ends lost 5 bases at V and 8 bases at J; junction bases unmatched: 3. CDR3 in amino acids: CASSGQGDSPLHF. Written as DNA, the CDR3 is TGTGCCAGTAGTGGTCAGGGGGATTCACCCCTCCACTTT. Full variable domain (missing parts from reference TRBV19 and TRBJ1-6): DGGITQSPKYLFRKEGQNVTLSCEQNLNHDAMYWYRQDPGQGLRLIYYSQIVNDFQKGDIAEGYSVSREKKESFPLTVTSAQKNPTAFYLCASSGQGDSPLHFGNGTRLTVT.

In its sample, this clonotype was seen a few times. CDR3: CATSVGTGATNEKLFF. The CDR3 DNA reads TGTGCCACCAGTGTGGGGACAGGGGCAACTAATGAAAAACTGTTTTTT. The chain is built from TRBV24-1 and TRBJ1-4, with 10 bases aligning to TRBD1. The V gene end was trimmed by 5 bases and the J gene end by 0 bases; junction bases not matched to a gene: 2. The V gene's germline CDR1 is KGHDR and CDR2 SFDVKD. CDR3 size: 16 residues.

This chain connects TRBV7-2 to TRBJ2-3; TRBD2 matches 9 bases. Looked up from germline, CDR1 is SGHTA and CDR2 is FQGNSA. CDR3 length equals 17 residues. J was trimmed by 6 bases and V by 4 bases; bases with no gene match: 14. CDR3 protein: CASSSTSGGYEGDTQYF. The CDR3 DNA is TGTGCCAGCAGCTCGACTAGCGGAGGGTATGAGGGGGATACGCAGTATTTT. Together with reference TRBV7-2 and TRBJ2-3, the CDR3 gives the full variable domain: GAGVSQSPSNKVTEKGKDVELRCDPISGHTALYWYRQSLGQGLEFLIYFQGNSAPDKSGLPSDRFSAERTGGSVSTLTIQRTQQEDSAVYLCASSSTSGGYEGDTQYFGPGTRLTVL.

This sequence joins TRBV3-1 and TRBJ2-7, with TRBD2 identical over 11 bases. V lost 0 bases, J lost 2 bases, and 15 bases stayed unmatched. Germline-derived CDR1 and CDR2 are LGHDT and YNNKEL (reference sequence). This CDR3 is built from 20 residues. CDR3 residues: CASSQDPPGLADQVPYEQYF. In DNA, the CDR3 is TGTGCCAGCAGCCAAGATCCCCCGGGACTAGCGGACCAAGTCCCCTACGAGCAGTACTTC.

On this clonotype: The junction shows a germline mismatch at one end, possibly a read error. The chain couples TRBV7-9 to TRBJ2-5, with D unclear. Germline assignment: CDR1 SEHNR and CDR2 FQNEAQ (reference sequence). CDR3 size: 12 residues. CDR3 residues: CASSRTLETEYF. The CDR3 DNA reads TGTGCCAGCAGCCGGACCCTTGAGACCGAGTACTTC.

The chain carries TRBV15 and TRBJ2-5; D possibly matches TRBD1 or TRBD2 (6 bases each). This CDR3 has 13 amino acids. V was trimmed by 3 bases and J by 7 bases, leaving 12 bases between them. Germline V lookup: CDR1 LNHNV, CDR2 YYDKDF (reference sequence). CDR3 nucleotides: TGTGCCACCAGCAGCGAACAGGGAGGGACCCAGTACTTC. Protein product: CATSSEQGGTQYF.

The rearrangement links TRBV24-1 to TRBJ2-1, with 7 positions matching TRBD1. CDR3 size: 15 residues. V lost 3 bases and J lost 8; bases outside the gene matches: 9. Germline CDR1 KGHDR, CDR2 SFDVKD. Here the CDR3 reads CATSDRGRGIDEQFF. The DNA of the CDR3 is TGTGCCACCAGTGATCGAGGCAGGGGGATCGATGAGCAGTTCTTC.

The chain has TRBV27 and TRBJ2-4, with 11 bases fitting TRBD1. Germline loops: CDR1 MNHEY, CDR2 SMNVEV (reference sequence). V lost 5 bases and J lost 12; bases outside the gene matches: 9. The CDR3 is 14 residues long. Written as DNA, the CDR3 is TGTGCCAGCAGTCCCGGACAGGGGGCGCTTCCTCAGTACTTC. It translates to CASSPGQGALPQYF.

This clonotype has more than one count but fewer than ten. The chain uses TRBV6-1 and TRBJ2-5; D is possibly TRBD2 (6 bases). Trimming took 6 bases from V and 5 from J, leaving 19 bases between them. The CDR3 has 15 amino acids. The germline V gene has CDR1 MNHNS and CDR2 SASEGT. In DNA form, the CDR3 reads TGTGCCAGCAGACCGGGGCTTCGGGGAGGTGAGACCCAGTACTTC. It translates to CASRPGLRGGETQYF.

Only a few counts were recorded for this clonotype. The rearrangement joins TRBV24-1 to TRBJ2-2; TRBD2 is a possible D gene (5 bases). The CDR3 sequence is 13 residues long. The V and J ends lost 7 bases and 4 bases respectively, with 9 bases between them. The V gene's germline CDR1 is KGHDR and CDR2 SFDVKD. CDR3 residues: CATSGGVTGELFF. The CDR3 nucleotides are TGTGCCACCAGCGGAGGTGTCACCGGGGAGCTGTTTTTT.

The chain couples TRBV6-2 or TRBV6-3 to TRBJ2-1; 7 nucleotides agree with TRBD2. This CDR3 contains 15 residues. Losses at the gene ends were 6 bases for V and 4 bases for J; bases not matched to a gene: 9. Per germline, CDR1 MNHEY and CDR2 SVGEGT. DNA for the CDR3: TGTGCCAGCAGGCAAGGACTAGGGGTGTACAATGAGCAGTTCTTC. Translated: CASRQGLGVYNEQFF.

This clonotype was seen only a few times. The chain combines TRBV4-3 with TRBJ2-5; D perhaps matches TRBD2 (6 bases). The CDR3 is 17 residues long. The V and J ends lost 1 base and 2 bases respectively, with 17 bases between them. Germline assignment: CDR1 LGHNA and CDR2 YSLEER. The CDR3 loop reads CASSQATARGRQETQYF. The CDR3 coding sequence is TGCGCCAGCAGCCAAGCGACAGCCCGGGGGAGACAAGAGACCCAGTACTTC.

The genes are TRBV2 and TRBJ2-2; D perhaps matches TRBD1 (5 bases). The CDR3 has 15 amino acids. Germline assignment: CDR1 SNHLY and CDR2 FYNNEI. Trimming shortened V by 4 bases and J by 6 bases, and 15 bases separated the two germline ends. The CDR3 sequence: CASSGLSGASGELFF. CDR3 bases: TGTGCCAGCAGTGGACTTTCTGGGGCATCCGGGGAGCTGTTTTTT. Looking up the rest from reference TRBV2 and TRBJ2-2 gives the full variable domain: EPEVTQTPSHQVTQMGQEVILRCVPISNHLYFYWYRQILGQKVEFLVSFYNNEISEKSEIFDDQFSVERPDGSNFTLKIRSTKLEDSAMYFCASSGLSGASGELFFGEGSRLTVL.

This clonotype was counted a few times. The genes are TRBV20-1 and TRBJ1-1, with TRBD1 matching 7 bases. V was pared by 5 bases and J by 8 bases, with 8 bases of the junction left unmatched. This CDR3 spans 12 amino acids. Germline values: CDR1 DFQATT, CDR2 SNEGSKA (reference sequence). CDR3 nucleotides: TGCAGTGCTGACAAGGACAGGAGAGAAGCTTTCTTT. Protein sequence: CSADKDRREAFF.

The chain combines TRBV4-2 with TRBJ2-3, with 12 bases aligning to TRBD2. The CDR3 runs to 17 residues. The junction had 10 bases not matched to a gene; V was cut back by 3 bases and J by 6 bases. In germline, CDR1 is LGHNA, CDR2 YNFKEQ. The CDR3 sequence is CASSHDLAGGPRDTQYF. CDR3 in DNA: TGTGCCAGCAGCCACGATCTAGCGGGAGGGCCTAGGGATACGCAGTATTTT.

This chain joins TRBV7-2 and TRBJ2-3; 7 bases line up with TRBD2. Unmatched junction bases numbered 4, after V lost 0 bases and J lost 4 bases. Germline values: CDR1 SGHTA, CDR2 FQGNSA. This CDR3 is 15 amino acids long. The CDR3 region is CASSLAVGGADTQYF. The CDR3 nucleotides are TGTGCCAGCAGCTTAGCGGTTGGGGGGGCAGATACGCAGTATTTT.